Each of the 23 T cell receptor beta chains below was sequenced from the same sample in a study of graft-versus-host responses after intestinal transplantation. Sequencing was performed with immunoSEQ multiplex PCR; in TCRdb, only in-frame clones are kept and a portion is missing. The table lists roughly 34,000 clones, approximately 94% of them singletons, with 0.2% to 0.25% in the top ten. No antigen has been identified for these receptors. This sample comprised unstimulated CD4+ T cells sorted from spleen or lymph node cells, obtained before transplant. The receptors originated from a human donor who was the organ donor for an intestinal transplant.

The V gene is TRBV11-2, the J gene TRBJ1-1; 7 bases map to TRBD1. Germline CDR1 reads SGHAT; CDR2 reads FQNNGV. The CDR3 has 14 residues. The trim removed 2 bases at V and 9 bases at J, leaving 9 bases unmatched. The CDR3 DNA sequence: TGTGCCAGCAGCTTAACTTTAGAGGGGGCAAAAGCTTTCTTT. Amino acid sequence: CASSLTLEGAKAFF. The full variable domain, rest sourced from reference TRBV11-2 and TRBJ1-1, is EAGVAQSPRYKIIEKRQSVAFWCNPISGHATLYWYQQILGQGPKLLIQFQNNGVVDDSQLPKDRFSAERLKGVDSTLKIQPAKLEDSAVYLCASSLTLEGAKAFFGQGTRLTVV.

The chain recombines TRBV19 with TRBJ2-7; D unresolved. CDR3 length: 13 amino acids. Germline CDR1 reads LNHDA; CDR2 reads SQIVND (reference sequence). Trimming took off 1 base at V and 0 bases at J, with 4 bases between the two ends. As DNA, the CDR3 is TGTGCCAGTAGTATAGGACTCTCCTACGAGCAGTACTTC. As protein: CASSIGLSYEQYF.

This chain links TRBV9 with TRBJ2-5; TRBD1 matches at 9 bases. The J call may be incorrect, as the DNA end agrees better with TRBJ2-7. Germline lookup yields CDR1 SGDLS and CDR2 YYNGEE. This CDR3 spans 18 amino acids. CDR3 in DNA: TGTGCCAGCAGCGTAGGTCAGGACAGGGGTCACGCGGGCTACGAGCAGTACTTC. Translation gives CASSVGQDRGHAGYEQYF.

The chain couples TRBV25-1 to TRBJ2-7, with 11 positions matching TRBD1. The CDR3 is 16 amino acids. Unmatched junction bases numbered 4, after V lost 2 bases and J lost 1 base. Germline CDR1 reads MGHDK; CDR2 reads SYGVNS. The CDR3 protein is CASSEGQGAVSYEQYF. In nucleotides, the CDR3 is TGTGCCAGCAGTGAAGGACAGGGGGCGGTATCCTACGAGCAGTACTTC.

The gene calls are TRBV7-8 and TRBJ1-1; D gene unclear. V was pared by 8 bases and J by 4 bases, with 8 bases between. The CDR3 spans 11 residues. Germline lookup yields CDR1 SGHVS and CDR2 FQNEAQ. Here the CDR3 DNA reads TGTGCCAGCCTTCAGGTCACTGAAGCTTTCTTT. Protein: CASLQVTEAFF. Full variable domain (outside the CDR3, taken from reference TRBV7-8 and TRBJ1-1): GAGVSQSPRYKVAKRGQDVALRCDPISGHVSLFWYQQALGQGPEFLTYFQNEAQLDKSGLPSDRFFAERPEGSVSTLKIQRTQQEDSAVYLCASLQVTEAFFGQGTRLTVV.

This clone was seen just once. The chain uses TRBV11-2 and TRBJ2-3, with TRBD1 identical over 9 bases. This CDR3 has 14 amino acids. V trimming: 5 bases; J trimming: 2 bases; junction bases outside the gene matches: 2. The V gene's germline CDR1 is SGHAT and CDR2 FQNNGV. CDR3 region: CASSRDRVTDTQYF. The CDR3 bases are TGTGCCAGCAGCCGGGACAGGGTCACAGATACGCAGTATTTT.

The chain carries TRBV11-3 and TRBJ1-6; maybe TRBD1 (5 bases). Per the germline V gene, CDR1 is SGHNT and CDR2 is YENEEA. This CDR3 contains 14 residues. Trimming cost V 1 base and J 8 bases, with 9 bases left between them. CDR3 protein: CASSLGGRYSPLHF. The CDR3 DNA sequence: TGTGCCAGCAGCTTAGGGGGCAGGTATTCACCCCTCCACTTT.

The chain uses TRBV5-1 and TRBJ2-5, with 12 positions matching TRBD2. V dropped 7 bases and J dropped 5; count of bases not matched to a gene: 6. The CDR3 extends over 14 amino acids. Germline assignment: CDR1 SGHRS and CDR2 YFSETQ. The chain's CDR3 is CASASGGARETQYF. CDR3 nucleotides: TGCGCCAGCGCTAGCGGGGGGGCCCGGGAGACCCAGTACTTC.

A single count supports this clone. CDR3 sequence (DNA): TGTGCCTGGGAATACAGGGCCACTGAAGCTTTCTTT. This gives the protein CAWEYRATEAFF. The chain joins TRBV30 to TRBJ1-1; D is perhaps TRBD1 (6 bases). V dropped 5 bases and J dropped 4 bases, with 11 bases sitting between them. The CDR3 spans 12 residues. Germline CDR1 GTSNPN, CDR2 SVGIG (reference sequence).

The CDR3 loop is CASSVTGGGDEQFF. CDR3 in DNA: TGTGCCAGCAGCGTAACGGGGGGGGGCGATGAGCAGTTCTTC. The V call is TRBV9, the J call TRBJ2-1, with TRBD2 matching 8 bases. The CDR3 contains 14 residues. V shed 1 base and J 8 bases; nucleotides not matched to a gene: 5. Germline V gives CDR1 SGDLS, CDR2 YYNGEE.

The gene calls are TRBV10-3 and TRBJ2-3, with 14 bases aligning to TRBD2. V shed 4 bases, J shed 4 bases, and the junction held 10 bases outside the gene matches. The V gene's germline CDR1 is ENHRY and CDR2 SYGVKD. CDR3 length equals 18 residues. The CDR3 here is CAISAGTSGGPAPDTQYF. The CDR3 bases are TGTGCCATCAGTGCTGGGACTAGCGGGGGCCCTGCTCCAGATACGCAGTATTTT.

The CDR3 region is CASSFRGTYNEQFF. For the CDR3, the DNA is TGTGCCAGCAGCTTTCGAGGGACCTACAATGAGCAGTTCTTC. The chain uses TRBV7-9 and TRBJ2-1, with D maybe TRBD2 (5 bases). Germline V gene sequence: CDR1 SEHNR, CDR2 FQNEAQ (reference sequence). The CDR3 is made up of 14 amino acids. Trimming removed 3 bases at V and 2 bases at J, with 8 bases between.

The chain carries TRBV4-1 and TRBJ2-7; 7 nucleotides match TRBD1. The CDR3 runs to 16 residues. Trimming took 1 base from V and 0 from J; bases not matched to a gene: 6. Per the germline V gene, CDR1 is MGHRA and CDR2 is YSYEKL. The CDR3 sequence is CASSQAIDRVSYEQYF. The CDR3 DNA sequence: TGCGCCAGCAGCCAAGCCATAGACAGGGTCTCCTACGAGCAGTACTTC.

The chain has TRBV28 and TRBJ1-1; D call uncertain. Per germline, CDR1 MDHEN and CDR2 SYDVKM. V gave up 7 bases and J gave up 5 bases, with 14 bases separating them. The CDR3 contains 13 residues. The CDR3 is CASIRPLETEAFF. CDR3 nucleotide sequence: TGTGCCAGCATTCGTCCTTTGGAGACTGAAGCTTTCTTT. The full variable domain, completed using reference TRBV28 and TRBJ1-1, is DVKVTQSSRYLVKRTGEKVFLECVQDMDHENMFWYRQDPGLGLRLIYFSYDVKMKEKGDIPEGYSVSREKKERFSLILESASTNQTSMYLCASIRPLETEAFFGQGTRLTVV.

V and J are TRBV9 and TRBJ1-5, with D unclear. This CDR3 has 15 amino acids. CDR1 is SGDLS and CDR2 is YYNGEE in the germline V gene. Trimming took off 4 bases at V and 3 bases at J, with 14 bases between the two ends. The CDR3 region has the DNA TGTGCCAGCAGCCCCCACGGGTTTGACAATCAGCCCCAGCATTTT. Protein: CASSPHGFDNQPQHF.

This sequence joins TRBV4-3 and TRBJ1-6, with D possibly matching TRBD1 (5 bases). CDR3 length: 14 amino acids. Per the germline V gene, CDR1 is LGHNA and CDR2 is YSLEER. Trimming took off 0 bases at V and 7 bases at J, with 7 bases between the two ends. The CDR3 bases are TGCGCCAGCAGCCAAGATGGACAAAATTCACCCCTCCACTTT. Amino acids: CASSQDGQNSPLHF.

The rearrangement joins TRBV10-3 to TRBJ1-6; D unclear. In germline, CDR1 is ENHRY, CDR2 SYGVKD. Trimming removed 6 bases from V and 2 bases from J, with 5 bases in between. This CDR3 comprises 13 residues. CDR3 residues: CAIRGTYNSPLHF. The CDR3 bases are TGTGCCATCAGAGGTACCTATAATTCACCCCTCCACTTT.

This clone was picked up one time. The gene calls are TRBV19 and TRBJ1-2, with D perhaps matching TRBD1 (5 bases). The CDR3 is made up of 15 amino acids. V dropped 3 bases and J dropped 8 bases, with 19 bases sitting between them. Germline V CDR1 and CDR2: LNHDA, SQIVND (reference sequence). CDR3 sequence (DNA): TGTGCCAGTAGTATGTATCGGCAGGGAGTGGAAGGCTACACCTTC. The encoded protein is CASSMYRQGVEGYTF.

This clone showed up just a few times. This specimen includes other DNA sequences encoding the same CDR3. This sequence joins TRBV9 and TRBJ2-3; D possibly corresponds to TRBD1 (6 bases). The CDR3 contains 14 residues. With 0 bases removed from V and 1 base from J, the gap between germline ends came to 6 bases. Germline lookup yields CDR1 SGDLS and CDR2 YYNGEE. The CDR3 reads CASSVGQGTDTQYF. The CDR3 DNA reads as TGTGCCAGCAGCGTAGGACAGGGCACAGATACGCAGTATTTT.

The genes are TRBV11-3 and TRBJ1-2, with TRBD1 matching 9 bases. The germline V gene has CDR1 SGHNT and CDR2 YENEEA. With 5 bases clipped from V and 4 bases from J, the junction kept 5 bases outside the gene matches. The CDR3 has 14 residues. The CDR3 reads CASSPGTGSYGYTF. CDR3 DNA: TGTGCCAGCAGCCCCGGGACAGGGTCCTATGGCTACACCTTC.

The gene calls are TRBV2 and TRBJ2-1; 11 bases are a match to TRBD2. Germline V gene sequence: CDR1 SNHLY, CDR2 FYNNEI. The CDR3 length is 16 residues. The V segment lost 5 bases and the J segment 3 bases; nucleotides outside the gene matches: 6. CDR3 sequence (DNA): TGTGCCAGCAGTCCACCGGGACTAGCGGACTACAATGAGCAGTTCTTC. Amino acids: CASSPPGLADYNEQFF. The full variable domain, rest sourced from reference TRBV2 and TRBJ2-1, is EPEVTQTPSHQVTQMGQEVILRCVPISNHLYFYWYRQILGQKVEFLVSFYNNEISEKSEIFDDQFSVERPDGSNFTLKIRSTKLEDSAMYFCASSPPGLADYNEQFFGPGTRLTVL.

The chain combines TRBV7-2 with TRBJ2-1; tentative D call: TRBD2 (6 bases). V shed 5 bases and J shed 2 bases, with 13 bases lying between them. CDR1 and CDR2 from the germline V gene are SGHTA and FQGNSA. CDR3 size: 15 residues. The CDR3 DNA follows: TGTGCCAGCAGCGGGGACTTTCCAGCCTACAATGAGCAGTTCTTC. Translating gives CASSGDFPAYNEQFF.

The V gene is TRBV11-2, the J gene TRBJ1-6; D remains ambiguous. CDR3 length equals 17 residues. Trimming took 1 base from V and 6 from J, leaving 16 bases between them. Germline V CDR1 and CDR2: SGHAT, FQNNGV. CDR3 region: CASSLVRGGLGNSPLHF. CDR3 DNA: TGTGCCAGCAGCTTAGTGAGAGGCGGGTTAGGTAATTCACCCCTCCACTTT.